The sequence of this T cell receptor (beta chain) was determined in a study of blood T cell repertoires in COVID-19. The CDR3 runs to 15 residues. The germline V and J ends were trimmed by 5 bases and 4 bases, with 17 bases remaining between them. Per germline, CDR1 SGHTA and CDR2 FQGNSA. Sequencing used immunoSEQ multiplex PCR; TCRdb keeps in-frame clones, though not all of them. The data contain fewer than 150,000 clones, about 83% of them singletons. This sequence was found in a woman between 40 and 50 years old with acute or convalescent COVID-19. This rearrangement joins TRBV7-2 to TRBJ1-1; D possibly corresponds to TRBD1 (5 bases). Material: peripheral blood. CDR3: CASSPHGGVGTEAFF. DNA of the CDR3: TGTGCCAGCAGCCCCCACGGGGGGGTTGGCACTGAAGCTTTCTTT.